This passage covers 4 T cell receptor beta chains from one sample sequenced in a study of molecular identifiers for immune sequencing clone quantification. TCRdb analysed the PCR reads with MiXCR anew, one entry per CDR3 protein. The sample has 60,000 to 70,000 distinct CDR3 sequences, 19% seen once. Source material: naive CD8+ T cells from blood, with Jurkat cell RNA spiked in. Subset meaning: FACS-sorted CD8+CD4-CCR7+CD45RA+ naive T cells. The receptors shown here come from a human donor in good health. Some libraries in this study had Jurkat cell RNA spiked in.

Many counts were recorded for this clonotype. The chain uses TRBV7-2 and TRBJ2-7; TRBD2 matches 14 bases. The CDR3 is 19 residues long. Trimming cost V 5 bases and J 0 bases; bases outside gene matches: 12. Germline assignment: CDR1 SGHTA and CDR2 FQGNSA. CDR3 coding DNA: TGTGCCAGCAGCCTGGGCGGGGGACTAGCGGGAGTTAGCTCCTACGAGCAGTACTTC. It specifies CASSLGGGLAGVSSYEQYF.

This clonotype was seen only a few times. The V and J genes are TRBV5-1 and TRBJ2-7, with 14 positions matching TRBD2. From germline, CDR1 is SGHRS and CDR2 YFSETQ. The CDR3 is 15 amino acids. The V and J ends lost 4 bases and 5 bases, in that order; junction bases with no gene match: 5. CDR3 sequence reads: CASSPGLAGANEQYF. The CDR3 DNA reads TGCGCCAGCAGCCCGGGACTAGCGGGAGCAAACGAGCAGTACTTC. The full variable domain, in which reference TRBV5-1 and TRBJ2-7 provide the parts outside the CDR3, is KAGVTQTPRYLIKTRGQQVTLSCSPISGHRSVSWYQQTPGQGLQFLFEYFSETQRNKGNFPGRFSGRQFSNSRSEMNVSTLELGDSALYLCASSPGLAGANEQYFGPGTRLTVT.

This clonotype was counted at least ten times. The rearrangement uses TRBV20-1 and TRBJ2-5; 8 nucleotides align to TRBD1. Germline V gene sequence: CDR1 DFQATT, CDR2 SNEGSKA (reference sequence). V lost 2 bases to trimming and J lost 4 bases; unmatched junction nucleotides: 15. The CDR3 spans 17 residues. The CDR3 loop reads CSARSPTGANKGETQYF. The CDR3 coding sequence is TGCAGTGCTAGAAGTCCGACAGGGGCAAATAAAGGAGAGACCCAGTACTTC.

This clonotype was seen at least ten times. The chain has TRBV29-1 and TRBJ2-1, with 7 bases fitting TRBD2. Trimming cost V 7 bases and J 7 bases; bases outside gene matches: 10. The CDR3 length is 13 residues. Germline CDR1 reads SQVTM; CDR2 reads ANQGSEA. The CDR3 loop reads CSAPSGEWNEQFF. CDR3 DNA: TGCAGCGCCCCGAGCGGGGAATGGAATGAGCAGTTCTTC.